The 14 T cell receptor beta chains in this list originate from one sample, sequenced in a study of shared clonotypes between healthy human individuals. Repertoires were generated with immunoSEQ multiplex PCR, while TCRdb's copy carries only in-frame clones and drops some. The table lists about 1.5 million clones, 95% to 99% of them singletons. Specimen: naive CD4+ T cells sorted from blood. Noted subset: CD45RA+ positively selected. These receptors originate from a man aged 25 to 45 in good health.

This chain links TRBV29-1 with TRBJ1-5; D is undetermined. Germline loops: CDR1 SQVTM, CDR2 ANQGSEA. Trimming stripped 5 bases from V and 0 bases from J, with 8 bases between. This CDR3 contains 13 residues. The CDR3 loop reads CSVTQNSNQPQHF. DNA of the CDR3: TGCAGCGTTACCCAAAATAGCAATCAGCCCCAGCATTTT.

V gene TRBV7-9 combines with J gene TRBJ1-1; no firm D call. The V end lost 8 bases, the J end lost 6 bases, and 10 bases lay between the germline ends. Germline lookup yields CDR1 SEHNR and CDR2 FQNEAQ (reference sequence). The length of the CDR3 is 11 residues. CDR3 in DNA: TGTGCCAGCTTAGGTGGTCCTGAAGCTTTCTTT. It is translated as CASLGGPEAFF.

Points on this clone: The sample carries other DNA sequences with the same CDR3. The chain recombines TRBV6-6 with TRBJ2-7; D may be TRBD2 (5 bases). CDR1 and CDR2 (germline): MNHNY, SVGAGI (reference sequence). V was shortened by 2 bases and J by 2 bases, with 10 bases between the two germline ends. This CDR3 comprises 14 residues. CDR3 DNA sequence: TGTGCCAGCAGTTACGGTGGGAGCGCCTACGAGCAGTACTTC. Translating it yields CASSYGGSAYEQYF.

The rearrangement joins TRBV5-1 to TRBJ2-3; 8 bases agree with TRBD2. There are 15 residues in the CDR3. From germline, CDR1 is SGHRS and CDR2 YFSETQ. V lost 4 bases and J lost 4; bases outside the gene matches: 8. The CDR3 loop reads CASSTIAGRADTQYF. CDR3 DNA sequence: TGCGCCAGCAGCACAATAGCGGGAAGGGCAGATACGCAGTATTTT.

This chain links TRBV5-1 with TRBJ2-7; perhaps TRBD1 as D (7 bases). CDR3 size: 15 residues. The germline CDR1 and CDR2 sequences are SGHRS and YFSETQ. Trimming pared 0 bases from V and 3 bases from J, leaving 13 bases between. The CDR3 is CASSLGGGDSYEQYF. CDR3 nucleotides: TGCGCCAGCAGCTTGGGGGGCGGGGACAGCTACGAGCAGTACTTC.

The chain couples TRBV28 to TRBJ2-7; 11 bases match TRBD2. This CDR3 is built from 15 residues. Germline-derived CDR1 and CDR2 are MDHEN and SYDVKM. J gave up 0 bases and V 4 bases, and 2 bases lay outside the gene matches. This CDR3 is CASSWGTSGSYEQYF. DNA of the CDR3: TGTGCCAGCAGTTGGGGGACTAGCGGCTCCTACGAGCAGTACTTC.

The CDR3 DNA reads TGTGCCAGCAGCTTATACCAGTCCTACAATGAGCAGTTCTTC. Its protein product is CASSLYQSYNEQFF. The chain couples TRBV7-9 to TRBJ2-1, with no clear D. CDR1 and CDR2 (germline): SEHNR, FQNEAQ (reference sequence). V was shortened by 2 bases and J by 1 base, with 6 bases between the two germline ends. The CDR3 extends over 14 amino acids.

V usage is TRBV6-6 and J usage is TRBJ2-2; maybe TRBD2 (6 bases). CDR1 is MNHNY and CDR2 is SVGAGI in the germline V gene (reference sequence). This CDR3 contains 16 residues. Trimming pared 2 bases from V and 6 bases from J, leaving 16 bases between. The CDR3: CASSYIPGVLSGELFF. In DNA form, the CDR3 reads TGTGCCAGCAGTTACATCCCGGGAGTCCTCTCCGGGGAGCTGTTTTTT.

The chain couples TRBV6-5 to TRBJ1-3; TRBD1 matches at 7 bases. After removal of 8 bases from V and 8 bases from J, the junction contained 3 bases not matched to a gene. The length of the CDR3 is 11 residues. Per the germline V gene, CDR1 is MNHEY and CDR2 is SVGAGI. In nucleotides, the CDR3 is TGTGCCAGCCGACAGGGACACACCATATATTTT. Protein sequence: CASRQGHTIYF.

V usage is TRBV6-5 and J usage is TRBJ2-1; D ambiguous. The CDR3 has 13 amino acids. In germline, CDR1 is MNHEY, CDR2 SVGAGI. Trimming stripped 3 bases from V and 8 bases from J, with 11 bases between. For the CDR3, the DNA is TGTGCCAGCAGTTATGTCCGGGCTGATGAGCAGTTCTTC. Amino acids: CASSYVRADEQFF.

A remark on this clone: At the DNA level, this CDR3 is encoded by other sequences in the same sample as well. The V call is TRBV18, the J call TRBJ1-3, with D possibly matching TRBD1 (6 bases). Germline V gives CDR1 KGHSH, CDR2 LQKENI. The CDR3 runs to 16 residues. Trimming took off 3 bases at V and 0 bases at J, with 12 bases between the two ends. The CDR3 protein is CASSPNTGSSGNTIYF. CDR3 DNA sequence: TGTGCCAGCTCACCGAATACAGGGAGCTCTGGAAACACCATATATTTT.

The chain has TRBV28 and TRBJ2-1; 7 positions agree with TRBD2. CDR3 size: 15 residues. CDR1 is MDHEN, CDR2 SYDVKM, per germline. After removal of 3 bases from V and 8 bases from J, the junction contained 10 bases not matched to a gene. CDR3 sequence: CASSLGGRARDEQFF. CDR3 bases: TGTGCCAGCAGTTTGGGAGGGAGGGCCAGGGATGAGCAGTTCTTC.

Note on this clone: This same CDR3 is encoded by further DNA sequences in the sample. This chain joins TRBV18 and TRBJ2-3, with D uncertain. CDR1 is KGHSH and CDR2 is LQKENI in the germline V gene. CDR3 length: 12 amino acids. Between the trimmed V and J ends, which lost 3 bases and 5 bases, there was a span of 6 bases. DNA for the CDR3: TGTGCCAGCTCACCGAAAGGAGATACGCAGTATTTT. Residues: CASSPKGDTQYF.

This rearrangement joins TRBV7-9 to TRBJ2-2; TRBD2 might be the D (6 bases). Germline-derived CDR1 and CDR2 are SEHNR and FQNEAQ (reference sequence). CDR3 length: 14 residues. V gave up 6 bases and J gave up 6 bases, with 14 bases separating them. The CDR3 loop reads CASSITGVPGELFF. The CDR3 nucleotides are TGTGCCAGCAGTATTACGGGGGTCCCCGGGGAGCTGTTTTTT.